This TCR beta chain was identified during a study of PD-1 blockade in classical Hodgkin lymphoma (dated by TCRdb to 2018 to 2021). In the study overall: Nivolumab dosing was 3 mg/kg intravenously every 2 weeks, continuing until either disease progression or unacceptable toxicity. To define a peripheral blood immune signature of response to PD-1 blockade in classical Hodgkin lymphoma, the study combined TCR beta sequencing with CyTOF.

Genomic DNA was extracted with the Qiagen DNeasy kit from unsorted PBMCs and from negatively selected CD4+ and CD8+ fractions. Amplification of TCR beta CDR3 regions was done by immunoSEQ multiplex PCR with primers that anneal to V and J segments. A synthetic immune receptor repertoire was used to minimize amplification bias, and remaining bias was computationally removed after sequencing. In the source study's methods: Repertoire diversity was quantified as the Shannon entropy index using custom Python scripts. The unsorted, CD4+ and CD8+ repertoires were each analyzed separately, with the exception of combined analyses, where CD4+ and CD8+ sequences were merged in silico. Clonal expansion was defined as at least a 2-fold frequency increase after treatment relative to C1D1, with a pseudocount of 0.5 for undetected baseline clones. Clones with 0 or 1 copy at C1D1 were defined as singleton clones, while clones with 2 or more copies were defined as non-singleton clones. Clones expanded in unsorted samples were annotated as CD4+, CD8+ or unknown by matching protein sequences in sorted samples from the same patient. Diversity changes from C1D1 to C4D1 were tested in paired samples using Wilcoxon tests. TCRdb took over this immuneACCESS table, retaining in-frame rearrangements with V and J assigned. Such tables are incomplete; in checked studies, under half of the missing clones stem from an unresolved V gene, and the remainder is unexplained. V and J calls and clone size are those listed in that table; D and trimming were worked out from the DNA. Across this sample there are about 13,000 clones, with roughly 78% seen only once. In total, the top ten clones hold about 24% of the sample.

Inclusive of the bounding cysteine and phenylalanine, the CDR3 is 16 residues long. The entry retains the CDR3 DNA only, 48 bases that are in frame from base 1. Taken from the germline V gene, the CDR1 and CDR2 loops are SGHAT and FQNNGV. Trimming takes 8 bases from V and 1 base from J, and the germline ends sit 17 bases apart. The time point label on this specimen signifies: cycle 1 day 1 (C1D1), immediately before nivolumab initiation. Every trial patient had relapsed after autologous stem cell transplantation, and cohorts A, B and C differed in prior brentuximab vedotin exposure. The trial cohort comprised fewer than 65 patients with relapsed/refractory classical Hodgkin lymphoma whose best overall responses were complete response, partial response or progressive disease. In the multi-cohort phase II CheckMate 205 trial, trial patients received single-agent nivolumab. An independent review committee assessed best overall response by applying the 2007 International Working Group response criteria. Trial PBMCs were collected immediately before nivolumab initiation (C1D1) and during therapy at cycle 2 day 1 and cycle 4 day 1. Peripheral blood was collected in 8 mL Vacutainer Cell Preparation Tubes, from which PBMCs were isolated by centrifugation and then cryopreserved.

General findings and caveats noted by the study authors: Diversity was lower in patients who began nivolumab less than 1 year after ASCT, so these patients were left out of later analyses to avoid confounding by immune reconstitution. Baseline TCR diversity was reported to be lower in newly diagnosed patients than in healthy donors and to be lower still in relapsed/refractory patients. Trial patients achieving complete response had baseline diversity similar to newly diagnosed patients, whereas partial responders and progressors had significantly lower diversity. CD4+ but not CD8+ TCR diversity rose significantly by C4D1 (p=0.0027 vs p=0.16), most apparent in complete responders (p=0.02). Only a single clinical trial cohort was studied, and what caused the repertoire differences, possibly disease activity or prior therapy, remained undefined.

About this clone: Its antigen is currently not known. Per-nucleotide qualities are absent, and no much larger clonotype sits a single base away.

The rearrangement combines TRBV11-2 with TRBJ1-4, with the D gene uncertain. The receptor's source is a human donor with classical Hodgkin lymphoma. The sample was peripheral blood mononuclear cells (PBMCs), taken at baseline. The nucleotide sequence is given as TGTGCCAGCCCGCACCCAGGACTGATAACTAATGAAAAACTGTTTTTT. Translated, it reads CASPHPGLITNEKLFF.